What follows are 29 T cell receptor beta chains derived from one specimen sequenced in a study of T-cell memory formation after mild COVID-19. TCRdb passed the 5' RACE reads through MiXCR, listing each CDR3 protein once. The repertoire consists of about 100,000 distinct CDR3 sequences, with 13% to 15% occurring once and the leading ten covering approximately 43%. The sample taken for sequencing was PBMCs or a T cell subset sorted from them (not recorded which). The receptors shown here come from a man aged 18 to 30 who had mild COVID-19 (a few samples of this study predate the infection). Cell type and time point are not known.

The chain's CDR3 is CASSYSDRTAESYEQYV. The DNA of the CDR3 is TGTGCCAGCAGTTATTCCGACCGGACCGCCGAGTCCTACGAGCAGTACGTC. The V call is TRBV6-5, the J call TRBJ2-7; the D is unclear. Germline V CDR1 and CDR2: MNHEY, SVGAGI. The CDR3 has 17 residues. Trimming shortened V by 3 bases and J by 1 base, and 19 bases separated the two germline ends.

This clonotype was detected only a few times. J is TRBJ1-1 and V is TRBV28; 7 bases align to TRBD1. V lost 2 bases to trimming and J lost 4 bases; unmatched junction nucleotides: 4. Germline loops: CDR1 MDHEN, CDR2 SYDVKM. This CDR3 has 14 amino acids. The CDR3 sequence: CASSLRQGGTEAFF. The CDR3 DNA sequence: TGTGCCAGCAGTTTACGGCAGGGGGGCACTGAAGCTTTCTTT.

This clonotype has ten or more counts. The chain is built from TRBV4-1 and TRBJ2-5; weak D call: TRBD2 (6 bases). The CDR3 covers 14 residues. Trimming stripped 5 bases from V and 4 bases from J, with 14 bases between. Germline V gene lookup returns CDR1 MGHRA and CDR2 YSYEKL. The chain's CDR3 is CASSWRGLGETQYF. In DNA form, the CDR3 reads TGCGCCAGCAGCTGGAGGGGATTGGGAGAGACCCAGTACTTC.

J is TRBJ2-7 and V is TRBV6-5; D gene uncertain. Trimming cost V 0 bases and J 6 bases, with 12 bases left between them. The CDR3 loop spans 14 amino acids. Per germline, CDR1 MNHEY and CDR2 SVGAGI. CDR3 sequence reads: CASSYSGQLREQYF. CDR3 nucleotide sequence: TGTGCCAGCAGTTACTCCGGCCAGTTGCGCGAGCAGTACTTC.

The chain has TRBV4-1 and TRBJ2-7; 7 bases fit TRBD2. After removal of 4 bases from V and 2 bases from J, the junction contained 11 bases not matched to a gene. Germline assignment: CDR1 MGHRA and CDR2 YSYEKL. The CDR3 covers 16 residues. The CDR3 loop reads CASSLLFFGRAYEQYF. In DNA form, the CDR3 reads TGCGCCAGCAGCCTCCTATTTTTTGGGAGGGCCTACGAGCAGTACTTC.

This clonotype has a count of ten or more. The chain combines TRBV11-2 with TRBJ2-4; the D is unclear. Per germline, CDR1 SGHAT and CDR2 FQNNGV. The CDR3 is made up of 14 amino acids. V lost 2 bases and J 6 bases, leaving 11 bases between the germline ends. The CDR3, as DNA: TGTGCCAGCAGCTTACTTTTAAGTTTAAACATTCAGTACTTC. Amino acids: CASSLLLSLNIQYF.

The chain uses TRBV7-8 and TRBJ1-5; 9 bases map to TRBD1. J was trimmed by 2 bases and V by 5 bases; bases with no gene match: 10. The length of the CDR3 is 17 residues. From germline, CDR1 is SGHVS and CDR2 FQNEAQ. The CDR3 sequence: CASSPGTGKDRNQPQHF. The CDR3 DNA sequence: TGTGCCAGCAGCCCTGGGACAGGGAAGGATCGCAATCAGCCCCAGCATTTT.

This clonotype has a count of ten or more. V usage is TRBV15 and J usage is TRBJ1-6; TRBD1 aligns across 11 bases. The trim removed 2 bases at V and 10 bases at J, leaving 4 bases unmatched. The CDR3 has 15 amino acids. Germline-derived CDR1 and CDR2 are LNHNV and YYDKDF (reference sequence). In DNA, the CDR3 is TGTGCCACCAGCAGACACGGGACAGGGGGGTCACCCCTCCACTTT. Its translation is CATSRHGTGGSPLHF.

The chain couples TRBV12-3 or TRBV12-4 to TRBJ2-5, with D perhaps TRBD1 (6 bases). CDR3 length: 14 residues. V was cut by 2 bases and J by 2 bases, with 9 bases left in between. The CDR3 spells CASSLQGSQETQYF. The CDR3 nucleotides read TGTGCCAGCAGTTTACAGGGGTCTCAAGAGACCCAGTACTTC.

The chain combines TRBV11-2 with TRBJ2-1, with unresolved D. The CDR3 totals 15 residues. The germline CDR1 and CDR2 sequences are SGHAT and FQNNGV. V lost 4 bases, J lost 0 bases, and 10 bases lay in between. The CDR3: CASSSWASSYNEQFF. DNA for the CDR3: TGTGCCAGCAGCTCTTGGGCTAGCTCCTACAATGAGCAGTTCTTC.

This clonotype has a handful of counts. V gene TRBV6-5 combines with J gene TRBJ1-6, with 8 bases aligning to TRBD1. This CDR3 comprises 14 residues. Trimming took 5 bases from V and 9 from J; bases not matched to a gene: 6. CDR1 and CDR2 (germline): MNHEY, SVGAGI. CDR3 loop: CASSLGQGTSPLHF. DNA of the CDR3: TGTGCCAGCAGTCTAGGACAGGGAACTTCACCCCTCCACTTT.

The gene calls are TRBV7-2 and TRBJ1-1, with D possibly being TRBD1 (5 bases). The CDR3 covers 14 residues. The germline V gene encodes CDR1 SGHTA and CDR2 FQGNSA. Trimming cost V 8 bases and J 12 bases, with 25 bases left between them. This CDR3 is CASYTNRHPGETFF. The CDR3 DNA follows: TGTGCCAGCTATACAAACAGGCATCCCGGAGAAACTTTCTTT.

The chain joins TRBV4-3 to TRBJ2-5; TRBD1 matches 9 bases. There are 15 residues in the CDR3. With 2 bases clipped from V and 5 bases from J, the junction kept 6 bases outside the gene matches. Germline V gene data show CDR1 as LGHNA and CDR2 as YSLEER. The CDR3 protein is CASSQSGDRVETQYF. The CDR3 DNA reads as TGCGCCAGCAGCCAATCTGGGGACAGGGTCGAGACCCAGTACTTC.

V usage is TRBV29-1 and J usage is TRBJ1-2; D not resolved. The CDR3 sequence is 14 residues long. Germline V lookup: CDR1 SQVTM, CDR2 ANQGSEA. Trimming removed 5 bases at V and 4 bases at J, with 17 bases between. CDR3 amino acids: CSVPSSKPFYGYTF. DNA of the CDR3: TGCAGCGTTCCTTCTTCTAAGCCTTTCTATGGCTACACCTTC.

This clonotype was detected a few times. V gene TRBV12-5 combines with J gene TRBJ2-5; 7 nucleotides line up with TRBD2. Per the germline V gene, CDR1 is LGHNT and CDR2 is FRNRAP. The CDR3 runs 14 residues. V lost 5 bases to trimming and J lost 4 bases; unmatched junction nucleotides: 7. The CDR3 DNA sequence: TGTGCTAGTGGTGCGGGGGTTGGAGCAGAGACCCAGTACTTC. This codes for CASGAGVGAETQYF.

This clonotype has only a few counts. The chain links TRBV7-2 to TRBJ2-7; D may be TRBD2 (6 bases). CDR1 is SGHTA and CDR2 is FQGNSA in the germline V gene. The V end was cut by 7 bases, the J end by 3 bases, with 16 bases between. This CDR3 contains 14 residues. For the CDR3, the DNA is TGTGCCAGCACCGGAGGCGGGGCCCTCTACGAGCAGTACTTC. It translates to CASTGGGALYEQYF.

The table lists this clonotype with a few counts. The chain combines TRBV29-1 with TRBJ2-1; 8 nucleotides align to TRBD1. The V gene end was trimmed by 0 bases and the J gene end by 2 bases; junction bases not matched to a gene: 9. This CDR3 region has 17 residues. Germline V lookup: CDR1 SQVTM, CDR2 ANQGSEA. The CDR3 DNA is TGCAGCGTTGAAGAACCCCTGGACAGGGCGACCTACAATGAGCAGTTCTTC. Encoded protein: CSVEEPLDRATYNEQFF.

The rearrangement links TRBV6-5 to TRBJ2-7; no clear D. CDR3 length: 14 residues. V shed 0 bases and J shed 0 bases, with 6 bases lying between them. CDR1 and CDR2 from the germline V gene are MNHEY and SVGAGI. CDR3 DNA sequence: TGTGCCAGCAGTTACTCGCAGTCCTCCTACGAGCAGTACGTC. Residues: CASSYSQSSYEQYV.

The chain is built from TRBV6-5 and TRBJ1-1, with 10 bases lining up with TRBD1. Germline values: CDR1 MNHEY, CDR2 SVGAGI. Trimming removed 2 bases from V and 6 bases from J; junction bases left unmatched: 0. CDR3 length: 13 residues. CDR3 nucleotide sequence: TGTGCCAGCAGTTACGGGACAGGGGCTGAAGCTTTCTTT. Protein sequence: CASSYGTGAEAFF.

The CDR3 coding sequence is TGTGCCAGCAGCCGAGCGGGCCCCGCTGAGCAGTTCTTC. This sequence encodes CASSRAGPAEQFF. The V gene is TRBV12-3 or TRBV12-4, the J gene TRBJ2-1; weak D call: TRBD2 (6 bases). V was cut by 6 bases and J by 9 bases, with 15 bases left in between. This CDR3 region has 13 residues.

This clonotype was counted only a few times. The chain has TRBV6-2 or TRBV6-3 and TRBJ1-1; no definite D call. The CDR3 totals 13 residues. Trimming removed 0 bases from V and 7 bases from J, with 9 bases in between. Per the germline V gene, CDR1 is MNHEY and CDR2 is SVGEGT. The CDR3 reads CASSYSPRIEAFF. In nucleotides, the CDR3 is TGTGCCAGCAGTTACTCCCCACGGATTGAAGCTTTCTTT.

This clonotype has only a few counts. The genes are TRBV5-1 and TRBJ1-1; 7 nucleotides line up with TRBD1. Germline V CDR1 and CDR2: SGHRS, YFSETQ. CDR3 length: 15 residues. V dropped 4 bases and J dropped 4; count of bases not matched to a gene: 10. Here the CDR3 DNA reads TGCGCCAGCAGCCAGGGGGTTCTTGGGGCCACTGAAGCTTTCTTT. It encodes CASSQGVLGATEAFF.

The rearrangement links TRBV7-2 to TRBJ2-2, with D tentatively TRBD2 (5 bases). V was pared by 0 bases and J by 7 bases, with 9 bases between. The CDR3 is 14 amino acids. In germline, CDR1 is SGHTA, CDR2 FQGNSA. CDR3 DNA sequence: TGTGCCAGCAGCTTAGCGAGGAGGAACGGGGAGCTGTTTTTT. Amino acids: CASSLARRNGELFF.

CDR3 in amino acids: CSAQGQGRYNEQFF. The CDR3 DNA follows: TGCAGCGCCCAGGGACAGGGGAGATACAATGAGCAGTTCTTC. The J gene is TRBJ2-1, the V gene TRBV29-1; TRBD1 aligns across 10 bases. In germline, CDR1 is SQVTM, CDR2 ANQGSEA. This CDR3 is built from 14 residues. V lost 7 bases and J lost 4; bases outside the gene matches: 7.

The chain joins TRBV21-1 to TRBJ2-7; TRBD1, the table's D call, lacks a check against the DNA. TRBV21-1 is a pseudogene segment. The CDR3 runs to 14 residues. CDR3: CASSTLGAADEQYF. The CDR3, as DNA: TGTGCCAGCAGCACTCTGGGGGCGGCGGACGAGCAGTACTTC.

The CDR3 DNA sequence: TGTGCCAGCAGTTTTGTCCTTACAGCCGCGGGGGAGCTGTTTTTT. This codes for CASSFVLTAAGELFF. The V gene is TRBV28, the J gene TRBJ2-2; no definite D call. The CDR3 totals 15 residues. Germline CDR1 and CDR2: MDHEN and SYDVKM. V lost 3 bases, J lost 8 bases, and 16 bases lay in between.

In its sample, this clonotype was seen many times. This rearrangement joins TRBV7-9 to TRBJ2-3; 8 bases match TRBD2. V gave up 7 bases and J gave up 1 base; unmatched junction bases: 1. This CDR3 region has 13 residues. Germline CDR1 is SEHNR and CDR2 is FQNEAQ (reference sequence). The CDR3 region is CASTGGGTDTQYF. The CDR3 region has the DNA TGTGCCAGCACCGGGGGGGGCACAGATACGCAGTATTTT. Full variable domain (rest looked up from reference TRBV7-9 and TRBJ2-3): DTGVSQNPRHKITKRGQNVTFRCDPISEHNRLYWYRQTLGQGPEFLTYFQNEAQLEKSRLLSDRFSAERPKGSFSTLEIQRTEQGDSAMYLCASTGGGTDTQYFGPGTRLTVL.

This clonotype appeared many times. The chain has TRBV4-1 and TRBJ1-3; perhaps TRBD1 as D (6 bases). The V and J ends lost 5 bases and 2 bases respectively, with 13 bases between them. Germline V gene data show CDR1 as MGHRA and CDR2 as YSYEKL. This CDR3 region has 15 residues. The CDR3 here is CASSDNRVPGNTIYF. DNA for the CDR3: TGCGCCAGCAGCGATAACAGGGTACCTGGAAACACCATATATTTT.

CDR3 DNA sequence: TGTGCCAGCTCAGCATCCGGGACAGCGAGCTCCTATAATTCACCCCTCCACTTT. It codes for CASSASGTASSYNSPLHF. This sequence joins TRBV18 and TRBJ1-6; 7 bases line up with TRBD1. The germline gives CDR1 KGHSH, CDR2 LQKENI. The CDR3 length is 18 residues. With V trimmed by 5 bases and J by 0 bases, 10 bases remained unmatched.